The clone carrying this T cell receptor (beta chain) showed up just a few times. This specimen comes from a study of T cell repertoires in cytomegalovirus infection. TCRdb re-derived calls from the reads in MiXCR, one entry per CDR3 protein. The sample holds 97,000 or so distinct CDR3 sequences, 16% seen once. The length of the CDR3 is 14 residues. Germline CDR1 KGHSH, CDR2 LQKENI. V lost 5 bases and J lost 2, with 10 bases in between. The sequencing input was PBMCs. The chain couples TRBV18 to TRBJ2-1; D not resolved. The sequence derives from a human donor in good health (CMV status not recorded). Some clones in this sample may be carry-over from other donors' samples. This chain's CDR3 is CASSSLTAYNEQFF. CDR3 DNA sequence: TGTGCCAGCTCATCCTTGACGGCCTACAATGAGCAGTTCTTC.